Sequencing of this T cell receptor (beta chain) was carried out in a study of shared clonotypes between healthy human individuals. A remark on this clone: Antigen unknown.

Each sorted subset replicate got 200 ng genomic DNA, roughly 27,000 genomes. Libraries were prepared by immunoSEQ multiplex PCR; TCRdb keeps only in-frame clonotypes and omits some of them. The table shows about 960,000 clones, with roughly 72% occurring only once. Study-level results: Donor clonotype sharing was expected to depend on sequencing depth. Across subsets, estimated richness was generally greater for naive than for memory populations.

The CDR3 extends over 14 amino acids. Germline V gene sequence: CDR1 MNHEY, CDR2 SVGAGI. Trimming pared 7 bases from V and 0 bases from J, leaving 10 bases between. CD4+ cells were split into CD45RA+ naive and CD45RA-negative memory subsets. Input material: memory CD4+ T cells sorted from blood. Documented subset: CD45RA-negative fraction. The chain recombines TRBV6-5 with TRBJ1-3; no clear D gene. The TCR sequence derives from a young man in good health. CDR3 amino acids: CASKIRPSGNTIYF. CDR3 nucleotides: TGTGCCAGCAAAATCCGGCCCTCTGGAAACACCATATATTTT.